The 15 T cell receptor beta chains in this list originate from one sample, sequenced in a study of shared clonotypes between healthy human individuals. Clones were read by immunoSEQ multiplex PCR, and TCRdb kept only the in-frame ones, dropping some. The sample has approximately 2.5 million clones, over 85% seen once; the top ten hold 0.36%. Sequencing was carried out using naive CD4+ T cells from PBMCs. Indicated subset: CD45RA+ positively selected. The receptors come from a man aged 18 to 29 in good health. Some clones in this sample may be carry-over from other donors' samples.

The V gene is TRBV30, the J gene TRBJ2-1; D uncertain. V was cut by 1 base and J by 6 bases, with 13 bases left in between. The V gene's germline CDR1 is GTSNPN and CDR2 SVGIG (reference sequence). This CDR3 comprises 14 residues. The DNA of the CDR3 is TGTGCCTGGAGTGGCTCGCGGTTCAGCAATGAGCAGTTCTTC. It is translated as CAWSGSRFSNEQFF.

About this clone itself: The same CDR3 can be traced to other DNA sequences in this sample. This chain joins TRBV28 and TRBJ2-5; 8 bases line up with TRBD2. Per germline, CDR1 MDHEN and CDR2 SYDVKM. CDR3 length: 14 amino acids. The trim removed 7 bases at V and 4 bases at J, leaving 8 bases unmatched. The CDR3 DNA is TGTGCCAGCATGCGGGGTGCGGGAGGAGAGACCCAGTACTTC. It encodes CASMRGAGGETQYF.

The chain couples TRBV7-2 to TRBJ1-2, with 8 positions matching TRBD1. Losses at the gene ends were 6 bases for V and 4 bases for J; bases not matched to a gene: 10. Germline V CDR1 and CDR2: SGHTA, FQGNSA. CDR3 size: 15 residues. The CDR3 sequence is CASRQDRAGIYGYTF. The CDR3 DNA sequence: TGTGCCAGCAGACAGGACAGGGCTGGGATCTATGGCTACACCTTC.

The chain is built from TRBV29-1 and TRBJ2-2, with D hard to call. Trimming removed 6 bases at V and 1 base at J, with 15 bases between. The germline CDR1 and CDR2 sequences are SQVTM and ANQGSEA. The CDR3 has 15 amino acids. The CDR3 sequence: CSVLYPSLNTGELFF. CDR3 DNA: TGCAGCGTACTTTACCCGTCCCTGAACACCGGGGAGCTGTTTTTT.

V gene TRBV1 combines with J gene TRBJ2-1; the table's D call, TRBD2, has no DNA check behind it. TRBV1 represents a pseudogene. The CDR3 is 15 residues long. As DNA, the CDR3 is TGCACCAGCAGCCATCTAGCGGGAGTCTACAATGAGCAGTTCTTC. It is translated as CTSSHLAGVYNEQFF.

The rearrangement uses TRBV19 and TRBJ2-7; D is uncertain. CDR1 LNHDA and CDR2 SQIVND come from the germline V gene (reference sequence). Trimming pared 10 bases from V and 4 bases from J, leaving 17 bases between. The CDR3 extends over 13 amino acids. CDR3 nucleotide sequence: TGTGCCACCTCGATAGGCCTCTCGTACGAGCAGTACTTC. Amino acid sequence: CATSIGLSYEQYF.

V and J are TRBV6-5 and TRBJ1-1; D gene unclear. The V gene lost 4 bases and the J gene lost 1 base, with 16 bases spanning the gap. The CDR3 runs to 16 residues. The germline V gene encodes CDR1 MNHEY and CDR2 SVGAGI. The CDR3 sequence: CASSSWFGPTNTEAFF. CDR3 bases: TGTGCCAGCAGTTCCTGGTTCGGGCCAACGAACACTGAAGCTTTCTTT.

This chain connects TRBV5-6 to TRBJ1-2; 7 nucleotides align to TRBD1. From germline, CDR1 is SGHDT and CDR2 YYEEEE. The CDR3 has 18 residues. Trimming removed 3 bases from V and 0 bases from J; junction bases left unmatched: 14. In DNA form, the CDR3 reads TGTGCCAGCAGCTCTCTACCGGGACAGCCAGAAACTAACTATGGCTACACCTTC. This codes for CASSSLPGQPETNYGYTF.

The rearrangement uses TRBV11-3 and TRBJ2-1, with 7 bases identical to TRBD2. The V and J ends lost 0 bases and 5 bases, in that order; junction bases with no gene match: 7. The germline V gene has CDR1 SGHNT and CDR2 YENEEA. This CDR3 contains 16 residues. CDR3 nucleotide sequence: TGTGCCAGCAGCTTAGAGGGCGGGAGTCTCCACAATGAGCAGTTCTTC. Its translation is CASSLEGGSLHNEQFF.

The chain has TRBV6-5 and TRBJ2-7; 7 nucleotides match TRBD2. Germline V gives CDR1 MNHEY, CDR2 SVGAGI. CDR3 length equals 15 residues. V lost 0 bases to trimming and J lost 4 bases; unmatched junction nucleotides: 6. CDR3 sequence (DNA): TGTGCCAGCAGTTACTCGCTAGCGGCCTTATACGAGCAGTACTTC. This sequence encodes CASSYSLAALYEQYF.

The DNA for the CDR3 is TGTGCCAGCAGCCACGTACTAGCGGGACGTAATGAGCAGTTCTTC. Translation: CASSHVLAGRNEQFF. V is TRBV13 and J is TRBJ2-1; 10 bases are shared with TRBD2. Trimming removed 5 bases from V and 7 bases from J; junction bases left unmatched: 8. The CDR3 spans 15 residues. Germline V gene sequence: CDR1 PRHDT, CDR2 FYEKMQ (reference sequence).

The rearrangement uses TRBV29-1 and TRBJ2-5; D unresolved. Trimming took off 6 bases at V and 1 base at J, with 18 bases between the two ends. Germline V gene data show CDR1 as SQVTM and CDR2 as ANQGSEA. This CDR3 contains 15 residues. CDR3 sequence reads: CSVKSLNQVQETQYF. In DNA, the CDR3 is TGCAGCGTCAAAAGTTTAAATCAGGTCCAAGAGACCCAGTACTTC.

The rearrangement uses TRBV27 and TRBJ2-1; 11 bases line up with TRBD2. Germline V gene data show CDR1 as MNHEY and CDR2 as SMNVEV (reference sequence). The junction had 18 bases not matched to a gene; V was cut back by 3 bases and J by 5 bases. This CDR3 has 20 residues. The CDR3 spells CASSLMGLAVIAAGNNEQFF. The CDR3, as DNA: TGTGCCAGCAGTTTGATGGGACTAGCGGTCATCGCGGCGGGAAACAATGAGCAGTTCTTC.

This clone has a single count. The V call is TRBV5-8, the J call TRBJ2-1; TRBD2 matches at 9 bases. Germline V gives CDR1 SGHTS, CDR2 YDEGEE. The length of the CDR3 is 17 residues. V shed 4 bases, J shed 2 bases, and the junction held 10 bases outside the gene matches. CDR3 in DNA: TGTGCCAGCAGCGGGGGGGTGCTAGCGGGAACCTACAATGAGCAGTTCTTC. Translating gives CASSGGVLAGTYNEQFF.

This chain uses TRBV5-1 with TRBJ2-2; maybe TRBD1 (6 bases). This CDR3 contains 15 residues. CDR1 and CDR2 (germline): SGHRS, YFSETQ. The germline V and J ends were trimmed by 3 bases and 3 bases, with 12 bases remaining between them. This CDR3 reads CASSWDNRDTGELFF. DNA of the CDR3: TGCGCCAGCAGCTGGGACAATCGCGACACCGGGGAGCTGTTTTTT. Looking up the rest from reference TRBV5-1 and TRBJ2-2 gives the full variable domain: KAGVTQTPRYLIKTRGQQVTLSCSPISGHRSVSWYQQTPGQGLQFLFEYFSETQRNKGNFPGRFSGRQFSNSRSEMNVSTLELGDSALYLCASSWDNRDTGELFFGEGSRLTVL.